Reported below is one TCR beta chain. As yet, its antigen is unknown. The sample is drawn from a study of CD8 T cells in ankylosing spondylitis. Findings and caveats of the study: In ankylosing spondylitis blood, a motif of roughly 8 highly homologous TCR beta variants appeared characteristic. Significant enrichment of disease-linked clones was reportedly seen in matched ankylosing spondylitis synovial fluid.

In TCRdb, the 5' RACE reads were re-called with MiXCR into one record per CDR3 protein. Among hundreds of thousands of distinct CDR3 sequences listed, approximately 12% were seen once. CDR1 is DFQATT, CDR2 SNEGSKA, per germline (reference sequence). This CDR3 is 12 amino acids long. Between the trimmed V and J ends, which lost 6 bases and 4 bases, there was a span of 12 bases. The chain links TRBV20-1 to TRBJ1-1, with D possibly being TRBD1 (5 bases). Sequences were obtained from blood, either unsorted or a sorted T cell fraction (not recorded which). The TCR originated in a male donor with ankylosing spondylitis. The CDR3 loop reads CSARLTVTEAFF. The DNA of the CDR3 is TGCAGTGCCCGCCTGACAGTCACTGAAGCTTTCTTT.